The 2 T cell receptor beta chains listed next were all sequenced from one sample in a study of beta chain features in type 1 diabetes. Of the isolated RNA, all was reverse transcribed, and so the sequenced material was expressed TCRB transcripts. Profiled with immunoSEQ multiplex PCR; TCRdb holds only in-frame clones, not every one. The table shows about 340,000 clones, with 8% occurring only once. The sample was central memory CD4+ T cells from blood. The origin of the receptors is a woman aged 18-29 years in good health.

This clone was recorded many times. The CDR3 region is CASTASRGTGGNEQFF. CDR3 in DNA: TGCGCCAGCACCGCCTCACGGGGGACAGGGGGAAATGAGCAGTTCTTC. The chain carries TRBV23-1 and TRBJ2-1; 11 nucleotides line up with TRBD1. TRBV23-1 is recorded as an ORF, its role being uncertain. The CDR3 totals 16 residues. J gave up 7 bases and V 7 bases, and 12 bases lay outside the gene matches.

This clone turned up a few times. Other DNA sequences within the sample encode an identical CDR3. The gene calls are TRBV5-6 and TRBJ2-7; D remains unclear. Germline V gives CDR1 SGHDT, CDR2 YYEEEE. CDR3 size: 12 residues. The V end lost 5 bases, the J end lost 4 bases, and 10 bases lay between the germline ends. CDR3 nucleotides: TGTGCCAGCAGTTTCGTTGGGTACGAGCAGTACTTC. This sequence encodes CASSFVGYEQYF.